The 23 T cell receptor beta chains presented below share a single source sample, sequenced in a study of blood T cell repertoires in COVID-19 (dated by TCRdb to 2019 to 2021). Library method: the immunoSEQ multiplex PCR assay. What TCRdb holds here is the immuneACCESS table cut down to in-frame rearrangements. Part of the clones is not present; checked against another copy, under half of the missing clones reflect an unresolved V gene, and the others are unexplained. A total of hundreds of thousands of clones appear in this sample, about 86% of them only once. Approximately 6% of the sample lies in the top ten. The specimen sequenced was peripheral blood. The receptors here all came from an elderly man with acute or convalescent COVID-19.

V is TRBV27 and J is TRBJ1-1; the D is unclear. V lost 2 bases and J lost 5, with 18 bases in between. CDR3 length: 16 amino acids. CDR1 and CDR2 (germline): MNHEY, SMNVEV (reference sequence). Written as DNA, the CDR3 is TGTGCCAGCAGTTTAACCTTCCTCCTCCCGGGGACTGAAGCTTTCTTT. This translates into CASSLTFLLPGTEAFF.

This rearrangement joins TRBV28 to TRBJ1-6, with 9 bases that match TRBD1. This CDR3 has 14 amino acids. Trimming removed 5 bases from V and 14 bases from J; junction bases left unmatched: 10. The germline CDR1 and CDR2 sequences are MDHEN and SYDVKM. In DNA form, the CDR3 reads TGTGCCAGCAGTACAACAGGGGGCGTAAGGGCCCTCCACTTT. Amino acid sequence: CASSTTGGVRALHF.

V and J are TRBV9 and TRBJ1-2; no firm D call. CDR1 SGDLS and CDR2 YYNGEE come from the germline V gene. The CDR3 consists of 14 residues. V lost 1 base to trimming and J lost 4 bases, with 11 bases between them. The chain's CDR3 is CASSVTTGSYGYTF. The CDR3 region has the DNA TGTGCCAGCAGCGTAACCACGGGAAGCTATGGCTACACCTTC.

The chain combines TRBV7-6 with TRBJ1-2; 7 bases fit TRBD1. The CDR3 consists of 13 residues. The V gene end was trimmed by 4 bases and the J gene end by 3 bases; junction bases not matched to a gene: 2. Germline values: CDR1 SGHVS, CDR2 FNYEAQ. The CDR3 spells CASSSGQDYGYTF. CDR3 sequence (DNA): TGTGCCAGCAGCTCCGGACAGGACTATGGCTACACCTTC.

The chain couples TRBV6-5 to TRBJ1-1; D uncertain. V gave up 7 bases and J gave up 6 bases, with 18 bases separating them. CDR3 size: 14 residues. Germline V CDR1 and CDR2: MNHEY, SVGAGI. CDR3 nucleotide sequence: TGTGCCAGCAACCTTCTTGCAAGACTTTCTGAAGCTTTCTTT. It is translated as CASNLLARLSEAFF.

This chain uses TRBV2 with TRBJ2-3; 9 nucleotides match TRBD1. The CDR3 totals 17 residues. Looked up from germline, CDR1 is SNHLY and CDR2 is FYNNEI. With V trimmed by 6 bases and J by 3 bases, 13 bases remained unmatched. CDR3 DNA sequence: TGTGCCAGCAGCGTACCATTACAGGGGGCGGTGACAGATACGCAGTATTTT. Translation: CASSVPLQGAVTDTQYF.

The chain links TRBV19 to TRBJ1-2, with D possibly TRBD1 on 6 matching bases. Trimming cost V 5 bases and J 4 bases, with 23 bases left between them. The CDR3 has 17 residues. Germline values: CDR1 LNHDA, CDR2 SQIVND (reference sequence). The DNA of the CDR3 is TGTGCCAGTAGTGTCCGGGGGGCGAGTTCTCGCTCCTATGGCTACACCTTC. It is translated as CASSVRGASSRSYGYTF. Full variable domain (missing parts from reference TRBV19 and TRBJ1-2): DGGITQSPKYLFRKEGQNVTLSCEQNLNHDAMYWYRQDPGQGLRLIYYSQIVNDFQKGDIAEGYSVSREKKESFPLTVTSAQKNPTAFYLCASSVRGASSRSYGYTFGSGTRLTVV.

This chain connects TRBV19 to TRBJ1-3, with no clear D. The germline V and J ends were trimmed by 3 bases and 4 bases, with 13 bases remaining between them. Germline V lookup: CDR1 LNHDA, CDR2 SQIVND (reference sequence). The CDR3 runs 15 residues. In DNA, the CDR3 is TGTGCCAGTAGTATCATAGGAGTGAGAGGAAACACCATATATTTT. Translation gives CASSIIGVRGNTIYF.

V and J are TRBV28 and TRBJ2-7; 7 bases are shared with TRBD1. Germline V gene sequence: CDR1 MDHEN, CDR2 SYDVKM. The CDR3 contains 14 residues. V gave up 6 bases and J gave up 2 bases; unmatched junction bases: 7. This chain's CDR3 is CASRFRTGAYEQYF. The CDR3 nucleotides are TGTGCCAGCAGGTTCAGGACAGGAGCCTACGAGCAGTACTTC.

This clone was observed at least ten times. For the CDR3, the DNA is TGTGCCAGCAGCGCAGGGGACACCCTTACGGGGGCCAACGTCCTGACTTTC. Translating it yields CASSAGDTLTGANVLTF. V gene TRBV5-5 combines with J gene TRBJ2-6; D may be TRBD1 (6 bases). CDR3 size: 17 residues. Trimming took 4 bases from V and 4 from J, leaving 18 bases between them. CDR1 and CDR2 (germline): SGHKS, YYEKEE (reference sequence).

This sequence joins TRBV3-1 (or the pseudogene TRBV3-2) and TRBJ2-5; TRBD2 agrees at 10 bases. CDR3 size: 16 residues. In germline, CDR1 is LGHDT, CDR2 YNNKEL (reference sequence). After removal of 0 bases from V and 5 bases from J, the junction contained 6 bases not matched to a gene. The CDR3 protein is CASSQELAGGSETQYF. CDR3 sequence (DNA): TGTGCCAGCAGCCAAGAGTTAGCGGGGGGTTCCGAGACCCAGTACTTC.

The genes are TRBV19 and TRBJ2-7, with TRBD1 matching over 7 bases. CDR3 length: 17 amino acids. Germline values: CDR1 LNHDA, CDR2 SQIVND (reference sequence). Trimming removed 3 bases from V and 0 bases from J; junction bases left unmatched: 11. As DNA, the CDR3 is TGTGCCAGTAGTATTACAGTGGGACAGACGCACTCCTACGAGCAGTACTTC. Amino acids: CASSITVGQTHSYEQYF.

The chain uses TRBV30 and TRBJ1-2, with TRBD1 identical over 9 bases. Germline values: CDR1 GTSNPN, CDR2 SVGIG (reference sequence). J lost 3 bases, V lost 3 bases, and 5 bases had no gene match. This CDR3 spans 14 amino acids. CDR3 amino acids: CAWRDRGGDYGYTF. CDR3 bases: TGTGCCTGGAGGGACAGGGGAGGGGACTATGGCTACACCTTC.

This clone was detected only a few times. The rearrangement uses TRBV19 and TRBJ1-2, with TRBD1 matching 8 bases. Germline trimming cut 6 bases from V and 7 bases from J; bases unmatched to any gene: 7. The CDR3 runs to 13 residues. Germline CDR1 and CDR2: LNHDA and SQIVND (reference sequence). Written as DNA, the CDR3 is TGTGCCAGTAGCACGGACAGGGTACTTGGCTACACCTTC. It specifies CASSTDRVLGYTF.

V and J are TRBV28 and TRBJ1-6, with unresolved D. CDR1 is MDHEN, CDR2 SYDVKM, per germline. Trimming pared 3 bases from V and 5 bases from J, leaving 5 bases between. This CDR3 is 13 amino acids long. The CDR3 loop is CASSLRDNSPLHF. The CDR3, as DNA: TGTGCCAGCAGTTTGAGAGATAATTCACCCCTCCACTTT.

The rearrangement joins TRBV10-3 to TRBJ1-3; D is unclear. CDR3 length: 15 amino acids. Trimming pared 2 bases from V and 0 bases from J, leaving 8 bases between. Germline assignment: CDR1 ENHRY and CDR2 SYGVKD. The CDR3 nucleotides read TGTGCCATCAGTGAGGGTCGGTTCTCTGGAAACACCATATATTTT. Its translation: CAISEGRFSGNTIYF.

The chain combines TRBV5-1 with TRBJ2-7; the D gene is possibly TRBD1 (5 bases). Germline CDR1 SGHRS, CDR2 YFSETQ. The CDR3 has 15 residues. V lost 4 bases, J lost 5 bases, and 19 bases lay in between. The CDR3 DNA reads as TGCGCCAGCAGCCTGGATGGGGCGCAGTCCGACGAGCAGTACTTC. Residues: CASSLDGAQSDEQYF.

The rearrangement links TRBV7-9 to TRBJ1-6; TRBD1 matches at 12 bases. The germline CDR1 and CDR2 sequences are SEHNR and FQNEAQ (reference sequence). The CDR3 is 17 residues long. V was clipped by 2 bases and J by 9 bases; unmatched bases: 8. The CDR3 DNA reads TGTGCCAGCAGCTTATCCGGGACAGGGGGCGCGGGTTCACCCCTCCACTTT. It is translated as CASSLSGTGGAGSPLHF.

The rearrangement links TRBV5-1 to TRBJ1-2, with D maybe TRBD1 (5 bases). With 2 bases removed from V and 0 bases from J, the gap between germline ends came to 8 bases. CDR1 is SGHRS and CDR2 is YFSETQ in the germline V gene. The CDR3 is 14 amino acids. CDR3 residues: CASSFGDSNYGYTF. Written as DNA, the CDR3 is TGCGCCAGCAGCTTCGGGGACTCTAACTATGGCTACACCTTC.

This chain connects TRBV5-1 to TRBJ2-7, with 8 bases that match TRBD1. The ends lost 3 bases at V and 6 bases at J; junction bases unmatched: 11. This CDR3 has 15 residues. Germline-derived CDR1 and CDR2 are SGHRS and YFSETQ. CDR3 amino acids: CASSSYSGQGSEQYF. The DNA for the CDR3 is TGCGCCAGCAGCTCGTATTCTGGACAGGGTTCCGAGCAGTACTTC. The whole variable domain, filled in from reference TRBV5-1 and TRBJ2-7, reads KAGVTQTPRYLIKTRGQQVTLSCSPISGHRSVSWYQQTPGQGLQFLFEYFSETQRNKGNFPGRFSGRQFSNSRSEMNVSTLELGDSALYLCASSSYSGQGSEQYFGPGTRLTVT.

This clone was observed once. This chain uses TRBV9 with TRBJ1-3; D gene ambiguous. The CDR3 totals 16 residues. Trimming left V 4 bases short and J 0 bases short, with 14 bases between. Germline V gene sequence: CDR1 SGDLS, CDR2 YYNGEE. The CDR3 bases are TGTGCCAGCAGCTCCCGCGGAGGGCTCTCTGGAAACACCATATATTTT. Protein: CASSSRGGLSGNTIYF.

V is TRBV4-1 and J is TRBJ1-1, with 9 bases lining up with TRBD1. This CDR3 is built from 18 residues. Germline V CDR1 and CDR2: MGHRA, YSYEKL. J was trimmed by 3 bases and V by 0 bases; bases with no gene match: 11. This CDR3 reads CASSQDRTGDIGYTEAFF. Here the CDR3 DNA reads TGCGCCAGCAGCCAAGATAGGACAGGGGATATCGGATACACTGAAGCTTTCTTT.

V is TRBV5-8 and J is TRBJ1-1, with a tentative D call TRBD1 (5 bases). The V and J ends lost 4 bases and 7 bases respectively, with 20 bases between them. The CDR3 runs to 15 residues. CDR1 SGHTS and CDR2 YDEGEE come from the germline V gene. The CDR3 coding sequence is TGTGCCAGCAGCCCCCGACAGCAGTGGGAGGGTGAAGCTTTCTTT. It codes for CASSPRQQWEGEAFF.